The 10 T cell receptor beta chains given below trace back to one sample, sequenced in a study of cytomegalovirus exposure and HLA in healthy donors. Measured with immunoSEQ multiplex PCR; TCRdb has only the in-frame clones, and not every one. The data hold about 130,000 clones, with 89% observed a single time. The sequencing input was PBMCs. Receptors originate from a woman aged 18-35 years in good health and CMV-seronegative.

V gene TRBV13 combines with J gene TRBJ2-5; TRBD2 matches 11 bases. Germline CDR1 and CDR2: PRHDT and FYEKMQ (reference sequence). CDR3 size: 16 residues. Unmatched junction bases numbered 6, after V lost 2 bases and J lost 4 bases. This CDR3 is CASSLWRLAGGETQYF. Written as DNA, the CDR3 is TGTGCCAGCAGCTTATGGCGCCTAGCGGGGGGAGAGACCCAGTACTTC.

The V gene is TRBV2, the J gene TRBJ2-6; D might be TRBD2 (5 bases). The CDR3 runs to 19 residues. The germline V gene has CDR1 SNHLY and CDR2 FYNNEI. The V end lost 6 bases, the J end lost 2 bases, and 23 bases lay between the germline ends. The CDR3 sequence is CASRGRGVSLITGANVLTF. The CDR3 coding sequence is TGTGCCAGCAGGGGTCGGGGAGTCAGTCTAATAACTGGGGCCAACGTCCTGACTTTC.

The V gene is TRBV19, the J gene TRBJ2-5; TRBD2 agrees at 8 bases. The CDR3 totals 12 residues. CDR1 and CDR2 from the germline V gene are LNHDA and SQIVND (reference sequence). After removal of 6 bases from V and 4 bases from J, the junction contained 1 base not matched to a gene. CDR3 bases: TGTGCCAGTAGCGGGGGGGGAGAGACCCAGTACTTC. The encoded protein is CASSGGGETQYF.

The chain links TRBV11-2 to TRBJ2-7; possibly TRBD2 for D (5 bases). The germline CDR1 and CDR2 sequences are SGHAT and FQNNGV. Trimming stripped 4 bases from V and 7 bases from J, with 17 bases between. This CDR3 spans 14 amino acids. CDR3 region: CASSSPATPGEQYF. DNA for the CDR3: TGTGCCAGCAGCTCCCCGGCGACGCCGGGAGAGCAGTACTTC.

V is TRBV7-8 and J is TRBJ2-2; D perhaps matches TRBD2 (7 bases). V dropped 5 bases and J dropped 3 bases, with 28 bases sitting between them. Germline assignment: CDR1 SGHVS and CDR2 FQNEAQ. CDR3 size: 20 residues. The CDR3, as DNA: TGTGCCAGCAGCCCTATTCGCCGTCCTGGGGGGGCGAGGGACACCGGGGAGCTGTTTTTT. This encodes CASSPIRRPGGARDTGELFF.

V gene TRBV10-2 combines with J gene TRBJ2-7; TRBD2 matches at 7 bases. Unmatched junction bases numbered 4, after V lost 3 bases and J lost 2 bases. The germline CDR1 and CDR2 sequences are WSHSY and SAAADI. This CDR3 is built from 14 residues. The CDR3 region is CASSDGRGTYEQYF. CDR3 DNA sequence: TGCGCCAGCAGTGATGGGCGGGGGACCTACGAGCAGTACTTC.

The V and J genes are TRBV6-5 and TRBJ1-5, with 9 bases identical to TRBD1. CDR1 is MNHEY, CDR2 SVGAGI, per germline. V lost 6 bases and J lost 4; bases outside the gene matches: 4. The CDR3 is made up of 14 amino acids. The CDR3 nucleotides are TGTGCCAGCAGGGGGACAGGGTTTAATCAGCCCCAGCATTTT. Translating it yields CASRGTGFNQPQHF.

The chain is built from TRBV27 and TRBJ1-5, with D possibly matching TRBD1 (6 bases). CDR3 length equals 14 residues. Trimming left V 6 bases short and J 3 bases short, with 12 bases between. In germline, CDR1 is MNHEY, CDR2 SMNVEV (reference sequence). This CDR3 reads CASSRRGVNQPQHF. DNA for the CDR3: TGTGCCAGCAGCCGCAGGGGAGTCAATCAGCCCCAGCATTTT.

This clone has only a few counts. The chain is built from TRBV5-4 and TRBJ2-2, with 8 nucleotides matching TRBD2. CDR1 and CDR2 (germline): SGHNT, YYREEE (reference sequence). V was clipped by 4 bases and J by 6 bases; unmatched bases: 8. This CDR3 is built from 15 residues. The CDR3 sequence: CASSPGTSRPGELFF. CDR3 nucleotides: TGTGCCAGCAGCCCTGGGACTAGTAGACCCGGGGAGCTGTTTTTT.

The chain carries TRBV4-3 and TRBJ2-1; 9 nucleotides match TRBD2. The CDR3 sequence is 15 residues long. The germline V gene encodes CDR1 LGHNA and CDR2 YSLEER. Unmatched junction bases numbered 6, after V lost 0 bases and J lost 9 bases. The CDR3 DNA reads TGCGCCAGCAGCCAAGATTACGGGACTAGCAGTGAGCAGTTCTTC. This codes for CASSQDYGTSSEQFF.